This T cell receptor (beta chain) is from a study of CD8 T cells in Susac syndrome. Study results and limitations: The study acknowledged a relatively small number of individuals in its TCR sequencing and HLA analysis.

This clonotype has a single count. Its target is not known. cDNA came from approximately 0.5 to 1 ug RNA primed by random hexamers. A multiplex approach, immunoSEQ multiplex PCR, amplified TCR beta CDR3 across 54 Vbeta and 13 Jbeta. TCRdb redid the calling of the immunoSEQ multiplex PCR reads with MiXCR, one entry per CDR3 protein. The table shows some 120,000 distinct CDR3 sequences, with around 94% occurring only once. Controls comprised healthy donors matched for age and sex. Sequences were obtained from CD4+ T cells from PBMCs. This TCR derives from a human donor in good health.

This CDR3 reads CASSLGQSGNQPQHF. The CDR3 DNA is TGTGCCAGCAGCTTAGGACAGTCGGGCAATCAGCCCCAGCATTTT. This chain links TRBV7-2 with TRBJ1-5, with a weak D call TRBD1 (5 bases). Germline CDR1 reads SGHTA; CDR2 reads FQGNSA. The CDR3 contains 15 residues. V lost 1 base and J 2 bases, leaving 9 bases between the germline ends. The full variable domain, in which reference TRBV7-2 and TRBJ1-5 provide the parts outside the CDR3, is GAGVSQSPSNKVTEKGKDVELRCDPISGHTALYWYRQSLGQGLEFLIYFQGNSAPDKSGLPSDRFSAERTGGSVSTLTIQRTQQEDSAVYLCASSLGQSGNQPQHFGDGTRLSIL.